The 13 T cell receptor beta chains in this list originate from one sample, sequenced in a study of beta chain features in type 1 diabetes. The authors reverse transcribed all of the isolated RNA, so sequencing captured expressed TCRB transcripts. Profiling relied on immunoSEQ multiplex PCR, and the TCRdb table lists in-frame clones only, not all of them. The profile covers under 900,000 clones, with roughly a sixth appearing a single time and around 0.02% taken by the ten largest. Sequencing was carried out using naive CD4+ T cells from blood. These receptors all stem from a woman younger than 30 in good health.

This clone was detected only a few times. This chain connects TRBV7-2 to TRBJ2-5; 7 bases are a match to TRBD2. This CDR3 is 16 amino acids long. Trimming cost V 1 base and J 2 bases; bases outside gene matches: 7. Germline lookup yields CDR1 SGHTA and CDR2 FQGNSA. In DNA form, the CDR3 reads TGTGCCAGCAGCTTAGTAGGTAGCGGGTTACAAGAGACCCAGTACTTC. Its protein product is CASSLVGSGLQETQYF.

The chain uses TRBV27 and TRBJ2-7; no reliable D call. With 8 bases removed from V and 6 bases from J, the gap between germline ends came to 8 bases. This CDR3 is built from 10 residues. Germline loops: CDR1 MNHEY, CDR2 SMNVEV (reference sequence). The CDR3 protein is CASVVPEQYF. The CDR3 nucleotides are TGTGCCAGCGTTGTGCCCGAGCAGTACTTC.

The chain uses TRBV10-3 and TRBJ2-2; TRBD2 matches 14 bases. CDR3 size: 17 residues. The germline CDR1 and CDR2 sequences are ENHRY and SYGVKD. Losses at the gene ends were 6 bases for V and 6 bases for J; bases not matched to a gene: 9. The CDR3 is CAISGTSGSGGPGELFF. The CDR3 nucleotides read TGTGCCATCAGCGGGACTAGCGGGAGTGGGGGGCCCGGGGAGCTGTTTTTT.

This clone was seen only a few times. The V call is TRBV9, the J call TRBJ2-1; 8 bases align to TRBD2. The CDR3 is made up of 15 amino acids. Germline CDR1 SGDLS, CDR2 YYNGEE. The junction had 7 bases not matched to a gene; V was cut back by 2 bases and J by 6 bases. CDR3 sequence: CASSVIAGPANEQFF. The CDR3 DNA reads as TGTGCCAGCAGCGTTATAGCGGGGCCGGCCAATGAGCAGTTCTTC.

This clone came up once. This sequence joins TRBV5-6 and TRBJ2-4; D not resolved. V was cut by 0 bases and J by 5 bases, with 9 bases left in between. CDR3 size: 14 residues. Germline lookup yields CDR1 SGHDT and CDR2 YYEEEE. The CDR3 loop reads CASSLGSSQNIQYF. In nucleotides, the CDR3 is TGTGCCAGCAGCTTGGGAAGCTCGCAAAACATTCAGTACTTC.

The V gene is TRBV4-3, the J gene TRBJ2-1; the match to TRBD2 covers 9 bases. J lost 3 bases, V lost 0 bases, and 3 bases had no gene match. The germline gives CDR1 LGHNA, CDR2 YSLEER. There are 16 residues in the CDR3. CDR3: CASSQDRTSDYNEQFF. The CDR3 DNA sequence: TGCGCCAGCAGCCAAGACCGGACTAGCGACTACAATGAGCAGTTCTTC.

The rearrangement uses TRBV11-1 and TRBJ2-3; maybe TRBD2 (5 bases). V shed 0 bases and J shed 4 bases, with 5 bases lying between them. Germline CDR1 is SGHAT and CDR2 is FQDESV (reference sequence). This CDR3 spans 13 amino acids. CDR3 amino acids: CASSLARADTQYF. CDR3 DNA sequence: TGTGCCAGCAGCTTAGCGCGGGCAGATACGCAGTATTTT.

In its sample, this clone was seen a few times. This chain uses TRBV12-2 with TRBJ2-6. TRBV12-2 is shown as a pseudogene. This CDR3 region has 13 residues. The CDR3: CGTQTAGANVLTF. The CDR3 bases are TGTGGGACGCAAACCGCTGGGGCCAACGTCCTGACTTTC.

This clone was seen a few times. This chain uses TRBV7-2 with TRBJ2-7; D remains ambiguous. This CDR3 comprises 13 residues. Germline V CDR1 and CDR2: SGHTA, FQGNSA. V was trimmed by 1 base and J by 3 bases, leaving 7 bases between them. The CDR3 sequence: CASSLDGDYEQYF. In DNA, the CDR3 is TGTGCCAGCAGCTTAGACGGCGACTACGAGCAGTACTTC.

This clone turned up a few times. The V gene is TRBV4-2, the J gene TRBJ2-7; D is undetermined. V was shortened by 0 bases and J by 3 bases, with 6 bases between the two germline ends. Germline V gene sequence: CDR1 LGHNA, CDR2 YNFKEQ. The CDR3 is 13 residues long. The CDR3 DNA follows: TGTGCCAGCAGCCAAGAGACGGACTACGAGCAGTACTTC. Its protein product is CASSQETDYEQYF.

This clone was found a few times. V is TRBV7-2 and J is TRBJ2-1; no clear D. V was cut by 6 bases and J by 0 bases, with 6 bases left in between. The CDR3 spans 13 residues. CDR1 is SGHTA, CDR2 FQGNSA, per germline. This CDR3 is CASRVGSYNEQFF. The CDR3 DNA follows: TGTGCCAGCAGGGTTGGCTCCTACAATGAGCAGTTCTTC.

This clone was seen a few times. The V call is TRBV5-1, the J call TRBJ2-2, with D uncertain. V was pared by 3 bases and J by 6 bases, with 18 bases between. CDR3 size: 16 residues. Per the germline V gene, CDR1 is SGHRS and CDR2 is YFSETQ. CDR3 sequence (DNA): TGCGCCAGCAGCTGGAGAGGAATAACCACAGCCGGGGAGCTGTTTTTT. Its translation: CASSWRGITTAGELFF.

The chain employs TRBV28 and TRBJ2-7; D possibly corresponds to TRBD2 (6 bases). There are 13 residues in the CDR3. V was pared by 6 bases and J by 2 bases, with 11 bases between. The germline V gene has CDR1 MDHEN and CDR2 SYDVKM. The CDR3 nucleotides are TGTGCCAGCAGGGGACTTACTCCCTACGAGCAGTACTTC. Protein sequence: CASRGLTPYEQYF.